This entry describes one TCR beta chain. The target antigen is unknown. This record belongs to a study of T cell responses to AZD1222 COVID-19 vaccine. Study-wide points: The study found vaccine-associated CD4 TCRs spanning spike, dominant at 160-218 and 743-854. Just a handful of people given AZD1222 tested seropositive at baseline. Donors were mostly white British, more females; clonal diversity possibly underestimated. Nearly half of the spike-specific TCRs reportedly recognize variant regions that carry no mutations.

Trimming pared 2 bases from V and 3 bases from J, leaving 6 bases between. In germline, CDR1 is SGHRS, CDR2 YFSETQ. The CDR3 loop spans 12 amino acids. Some clones are missing from TCRdb's copy, which holds only in-frame ones; the method was immunoSEQ multiplex PCR. Among some 140,000 clones listed, 91% were seen once. V is TRBV5-1 and J is TRBJ2-7, with D uncertain. The sample here was peripheral blood, taken on day 0 of AZD1222 vaccination. The TCR comes from an adult in good health. The CDR3 spells CASSFDGYEQYF. The DNA of the CDR3 is TGCGCCAGCAGCTTCGACGGCTACGAGCAGTACTTC. The full variable domain, with the rest looked up from reference TRBV5-1 and TRBJ2-7, is KAGVTQTPRYLIKTRGQQVTLSCSPISGHRSVSWYQQTPGQGLQFLFEYFSETQRNKGNFPGRFSGRQFSNSRSEMNVSTLELGDSALYLCASSFDGYEQYFGPGTRLTVT.